These T cell receptor beta chains were read from a single sample in a study of T cell responses to AZD1222 COVID-19 vaccine. Sequencing used immunoSEQ multiplex PCR; TCRdb keeps in-frame clones, though not all of them. The sample yields fewer than 110,000 clones, 90% seen once. Here the sequenced sample was peripheral blood, taken on day 0 of AZD1222 vaccination. The receptor source for this set is an adult in good health. Each CDR3 is given without its conserved first and last residue.

v_gene,len,j_gene,CDR3aa
TRBV12-3/TRBV12-4,11,TRBJ2-7,ASSPGPEGEQY
TRBV9,11,TRBJ1-5,ASSRTGAQPQH
TRBV9,11,TRBJ2-5,ASSTGGWETQY
TRBV5-4,11,TRBJ2-7,ATSRDPSYEQY
TRBV2,14,TRBJ1-5,ASSPNGGGDDQPQH
TRBV7-9,14,TRBJ1-3,ASSLGAGLSGNTIY
TRBV27,17,TRBJ1-5,ASSLSQGRDYASNQPQH
TRBV2,9,TRBJ2-2,ASQVTGELF
TRBV4-2,14,TRBJ1-5,ASSPYLSGENQPQH
TRBV7-9,15,TRBJ2-1,ASSSLYGGVGNSEQF
TRBV6-2/TRBV6-3,13,TRBJ2-1,ASSQTSGGAGEQF
TRBV21-1,16,TRBJ1-4,ASSKLGDSLATNEKLF
TRBV6-6,11,TRBJ1-1,ASSRLRGGEAF
TRBV2,13,TRBJ1-5,ASSPLNRGNQPQH
TRBV5-1,13,TRBJ1-3,ASSLGRGPGNTIY
TRBV5-1,11,TRBJ1-2,ASSQGQTYGYT
TRBV4-1,14,TRBJ1-2,ASSQLPGTTNYGYT
TRBV3-1/TRBV3-2,13,TRBJ2-7,ASSPLPAVAYEQY
TRBV15,13,TRBJ2-5,ATSRDSSAGETQY
TRBV2,11,TRBJ2-7,ASSEEGFYEQY
TRBV19,13,TRBJ2-7,ASSRAPAQSYEQY
TRBV6-6,13,TRBJ1-3,ASSRSRTGGNTIY
TRBV30,13,TRBJ1-2,AWSAWTVGVGGYT